This T cell receptor beta chain was retrieved from a study of blood T cell repertoires in COVID-19. Turning to the study itself: Whether acute or convalescent, the COVID-19 samples came from the United States, Italy and Spain. PBMCs, B-cell-depleted T cells, or T cells were the source of the cDNA or gDNA that made up the material.

In germline, CDR1 is SGHTA, CDR2 FQGNSA. V dropped 5 bases and J dropped 1 base, with 11 bases sitting between them. This CDR3 comprises 14 residues. In the authors' workflow: Quantification of nucleated cells was approximated via reference gene primer amplification. The assay was immunoSEQ multiplex PCR, and TCRdb's table has in-frame clones only and misses some. The D gene and trimming were derived from the DNA, and the V and J assignments and clone size from that table. This sample yields about 160,000 clones, of which approximately 87% are seen a single time; approximately 4% belongs to the top ten.

The sequenced sample consisted of peripheral blood. The TCR sequence derives from a woman in her 70s with acute or convalescent COVID-19. The chain couples TRBV7-2 to TRBJ1-2; possibly TRBD1 for D (6 bases). The CDR3 reads CASSVDSLNYGYTF. The CDR3, as DNA: TGTGCCAGCAGCGTGGACAGCCTTAACTATGGCTACACCTTC.